The subject of this entry is one TCR beta chain. This specimen belongs to a study of blood T cell repertoires in COVID-19. Overall study: Samples representing acute and convalescent COVID-19 were sourced from the United States, Italy and Spain. T cells, B-cell-depleted T cells, or PBMCs provided the cDNA or gDNA that served as material.

Germline CDR1 is GTSNPN and CDR2 is SVGIG (reference sequence). The CDR3 contains 14 residues. V lost 0 bases and J 1 base, leaving 9 bases between the germline ends. As originally analysed: Scientists estimated how many nucleated cells there were by amplifying reference gene primers. The assay was immunoSEQ multiplex PCR, and TCRdb's table has in-frame clones only and misses some. V and J calls and clone size are those listed in that table; D and trimming were worked out from the DNA. The table has 55,000 to 70,000 clones, approximately 87% seen once; the top ten hold 6.9%. The genes are TRBV30 and TRBJ1-1, with D uncertain. The source of this sequence is a man aged 60 to 69 with active or convalescent COVID-19. Sequencing input: peripheral blood. The CDR3 is CAWSVDIENTEAFF. Written as DNA, the CDR3 is TGTGCCTGGAGTGTCGACATAGAGAACACTGAAGCTTTCTTT.